This T cell receptor (beta chain) was found in a study of beta chain features in type 1 diabetes. Overall study results and limits: Patients with type 1 diabetes carried fewer insertions and had more deletions at their VDJ junctions. Patients showed naive, central memory and Treg TCRB repertoires that appeared more similar than those of healthy donors. The question of HLA type influencing TCRB rearrangement was one that remained unresolved here.

V was shortened by 8 bases and J by 6 bases, with 9 bases between the two germline ends. The CDR3 extends over 11 amino acids. Germline values: CDR1 ENHRY, CDR2 SYGVKD. What was sequenced were expressed TCRB transcripts, since all of the isolated RNA had been reverse transcribed. The assay was immunoSEQ multiplex PCR, and TCRdb's table has in-frame clones only and misses some. The data show about 250,000 clones, around an eighth seen once. This clone was recorded many times. What it recognizes is unknown. Researchers reported sorting CD4+ naive, central memory, regulatory and stem cell-like memory cells via CD45RO/CCR7/CD25/CD127/CD95/CD27.

The V gene is TRBV10-3, the J gene TRBJ2-3; D gene unclear. Sample: naive CD4+ T cells from blood. The sequence came from a middle-aged woman in good health. Here the CDR3 reads CAIHEADTQYF. The CDR3 nucleotides are TGTGCCATCCATGAGGCGGATACGCAGTATTTT.